Following are 18 T cell receptor beta chains from one sample sequenced in a study of T cells in Graves' hyperthyroidism and ophthalmopathy. The investigators amplified TCR beta CDR3 regions from RNA transcripts. HTBI primers were the set used in a first-round RT-PCR of the TCR CDR3. TCRdb re-analysed the multiplex PCR reads in MiXCR, keeping a single row per CDR3 protein. The repertoire holds fewer than 350,000 distinct CDR3 sequences, with nearly 15% as singletons. Sequenced: blood. These receptors originate from a woman in her 50s with Graves' hyperthyroidism that later progressed to Graves' ophthalmopathy.

This clonotype has a count of ten or more. The chain is built from TRBV29-1 and TRBJ2-7, with 9 positions matching TRBD1. Germline CDR1 and CDR2: SQVTM and ANQGSEA. The CDR3 is 14 residues long. Trimming took 4 bases from V and 3 from J; bases not matched to a gene: 7. CDR3 in amino acids: CSVGNRGRGYEQYF. In nucleotides, the CDR3 is TGCAGCGTTGGGAACAGGGGGCGAGGCTACGAGCAGTACTTC.

This clonotype was counted ten times or more. V is TRBV6-1 and J is TRBJ2-5; 15 bases map to TRBD2. Germline V gene lookup returns CDR1 MNHNS and CDR2 SASEGT. Trimming took 4 bases from V and 5 from J; bases not matched to a gene: 5. This CDR3 has 16 residues. The DNA for the CDR3 is TGTGCCAGCAGTGGGGGACTAGCGGGAGGCCCTGAGACCCAGTACTTC. It is translated as CASSGGLAGGPETQYF.

This clonotype was recorded a few times. V is TRBV7-9 and J is TRBJ2-2; 7 positions match TRBD2. This CDR3 contains 15 residues. The J segment lost 3 bases and the V segment lost 7 bases, leaving 8 bases of the junction unmatched. From germline, CDR1 is SEHNR and CDR2 FQNEAQ (reference sequence). The CDR3: CASTVGGTYTGELFF. CDR3 DNA: TGTGCCAGCACTGTGGGGGGGACCTACACCGGGGAGCTGTTTTTT.

This clonotype occurred many times. This chain links TRBV2 with TRBJ2-7; 8 positions agree with TRBD1. The J segment lost 5 bases and the V segment lost 3 bases, leaving 3 bases of the junction unmatched. CDR1 and CDR2 (germline): SNHLY, FYNNEI. The CDR3 loop spans 13 amino acids. The CDR3 region has the DNA TGTGCCAGCAGTGAGGACAGGGTCAACGAGCAGTACTTC. This encodes CASSEDRVNEQYF.

This clonotype was found a few times. The chain couples TRBV29-1 to TRBJ1-2; D is perhaps TRBD1 (5 bases). The germline V and J ends were trimmed by 3 bases and 4 bases, with 15 bases remaining between them. The CDR3 has 14 residues. From germline, CDR1 is SQVTM and CDR2 ANQGSEA. DNA of the CDR3: TGCAGCGTTGATCGGGGCGGGGGAGGCTATGGCTACACCTTC. This encodes CSVDRGGGGYGYTF.

In nucleotides, the CDR3 is TGTGCCAGCAGCACCAGGACAAGGGGCAATTCACCCCTCCACTTT. Protein: CASSTRTRGNSPLHF. The chain carries TRBV5-5 and TRBJ1-6, with D possibly TRBD1 on 5 matching bases. This CDR3 contains 15 residues. V lost 4 bases and J 7 bases, leaving 15 bases between the germline ends. Germline V CDR1 and CDR2: SGHKS, YYEKEE (reference sequence).

This clonotype occurred many times. The V and J genes are TRBV18 and TRBJ1-2; perhaps TRBD1 as D (5 bases). The CDR3 runs 16 residues. V was cut by 6 bases and J by 4 bases, with 21 bases left in between. CDR1 and CDR2 from the germline V gene are KGHSH and LQKENI. In DNA, the CDR3 is TGTGCCAGCTCTCCCGGGACTAAGACCTTCGGCTATGGCTACACCTTC. Translation gives CASSPGTKTFGYGYTF.

The table lists this clonotype with many counts. The rearrangement links TRBV5-4 to TRBJ2-1, with 15 nucleotides matching TRBD2. The CDR3 loop spans 18 amino acids. The V gene end was trimmed by 4 bases and the J gene end by 3 bases; junction bases not matched to a gene: 8. Germline V gene lookup returns CDR1 SGHNT and CDR2 YYREEE (reference sequence). Written as DNA, the CDR3 is TGTGCCAGCAGCGCCGGGACTAGCGGGAGGAATGGCTACAATGAGCAGTTCTTC. It yields the protein CASSAGTSGRNGYNEQFF.

This clonotype was seen repeatedly, ten times or more. V is TRBV30 and J is TRBJ1-1, with D possibly being TRBD1 (6 bases). V gave up 3 bases and J gave up 4 bases, with 18 bases separating them. The germline V gene encodes CDR1 GTSNPN and CDR2 SVGIG (reference sequence). The CDR3 runs 15 residues. Here the CDR3 DNA reads TGTGCCTGGAGGGTGGGCGGGGGCTACGGCACTGAAGCTTTCTTT. Encoded protein: CAWRVGGGYGTEAFF.

This clonotype was found many times. In DNA form, the CDR3 reads TGTGCCAGCAGTTTAGGAGGGGGTATGTTGCAAGAGACCCAGTACTTC. This translates into CASSLGGGMLQETQYF. V usage is TRBV28 and J usage is TRBJ2-5; D is possibly TRBD1 or TRBD2 (6 bases each). This CDR3 has 16 residues. V lost 2 bases and J lost 2, with 15 bases in between. CDR1 MDHEN and CDR2 SYDVKM come from the germline V gene.

This clonotype was found many times. This chain joins TRBV27 and TRBJ2-3; no clear D. The CDR3 spans 11 residues. Trimming cost V 6 bases and J 6 bases, with 7 bases left between them. Germline CDR1 and CDR2: MNHEY and SMNVEV (reference sequence). The CDR3 loop reads CASSHGDTQYF. DNA of the CDR3: TGTGCCAGCAGCCATGGTGATACGCAGTATTTT.

This clonotype was seen at least ten times. The genes are TRBV30 and TRBJ1-2, with D uncertain. The CDR3 is 8 residues long. Trimming cost V 8 bases and J 4 bases, with 2 bases left between them. Per the germline V gene, CDR1 is GTSNPN and CDR2 is SVGIG (reference sequence). The CDR3, as DNA: TGTGCCACCTATGGCTACACCTTC. This encodes CATYGYTF.

In this sample, this clonotype turned up many times. The rearrangement links TRBV30 to TRBJ2-2, with 13 bases fitting TRBD2. Germline values: CDR1 GTSNPN, CDR2 SVGIG (reference sequence). J gave up 6 bases and V 0 bases, and 4 bases lay outside the gene matches. This CDR3 contains 16 residues. The CDR3 coding sequence is TGTGCCTGGAGTGTAGGACTAGCGGGAGTATCCGGGGAGCTGTTTTTT. It codes for CAWSVGLAGVSGELFF.

This clonotype was recorded many times. This sequence joins TRBV28 and TRBJ2-1; 16 nucleotides agree with TRBD2. Germline lookup yields CDR1 MDHEN and CDR2 SYDVKM. The CDR3 consists of 14 residues. V lost 7 bases and J lost 14; bases outside the gene matches: 8. The CDR3 DNA is TGTGCCAGCACTCCGGGACTAGCGGGAGGGGAGGAGTTCTTC. It codes for CASTPGLAGGEEFF.

This clonotype was observed many times. The gene calls are TRBV28 and TRBJ2-7; D remains unclear. The CDR3 is made up of 14 amino acids. Trimming left V 5 bases short and J 0 bases short, with 11 bases between. Germline-derived CDR1 and CDR2 are MDHEN and SYDVKM. CDR3 protein: CASSAPPISYEQYF. The CDR3 region has the DNA TGTGCCAGCAGTGCCCCACCCATCTCCTACGAGCAGTACTTC.

There are many counts of this clonotype. This sequence joins TRBV6-1 and TRBJ1-2; TRBD1 agrees at 7 bases. The junction had 14 bases not matched to a gene; V was cut back by 6 bases and J by 7 bases. CDR3 length: 15 residues. CDR1 and CDR2 (germline): MNHNS, SASEGT. The DNA for the CDR3 is TGTGCCAGCAGCCAAACACCGGACAGGAGGGGTGGCTACACCTTC. It yields the protein CASSQTPDRRGGYTF.

This clonotype has at least ten counts. The genes are TRBV27 and TRBJ2-1; D is ambiguous. V dropped 0 bases and J dropped 7 bases, with 13 bases sitting between them. This CDR3 has 15 residues. Germline-derived CDR1 and CDR2 are MNHEY and SMNVEV (reference sequence). The CDR3 DNA reads as TGTGCCAGCAGTTTATCACGAAAGTCGGTAAATGAGCAGTTCTTC. This gives the protein CASSLSRKSVNEQFF.

Many counts were recorded for this clonotype. This sequence joins TRBV6-1 and TRBJ2-3; 10 bases are shared with TRBD1. J was trimmed by 4 bases and V by 6 bases; bases with no gene match: 4. The CDR3 runs 14 residues. The germline gives CDR1 MNHNS, CDR2 SASEGT. CDR3 DNA sequence: TGTGCCAGCAGGCGGACAGGGGGATCAGATACGCAGTATTTT. Translation gives CASRRTGGSDTQYF.